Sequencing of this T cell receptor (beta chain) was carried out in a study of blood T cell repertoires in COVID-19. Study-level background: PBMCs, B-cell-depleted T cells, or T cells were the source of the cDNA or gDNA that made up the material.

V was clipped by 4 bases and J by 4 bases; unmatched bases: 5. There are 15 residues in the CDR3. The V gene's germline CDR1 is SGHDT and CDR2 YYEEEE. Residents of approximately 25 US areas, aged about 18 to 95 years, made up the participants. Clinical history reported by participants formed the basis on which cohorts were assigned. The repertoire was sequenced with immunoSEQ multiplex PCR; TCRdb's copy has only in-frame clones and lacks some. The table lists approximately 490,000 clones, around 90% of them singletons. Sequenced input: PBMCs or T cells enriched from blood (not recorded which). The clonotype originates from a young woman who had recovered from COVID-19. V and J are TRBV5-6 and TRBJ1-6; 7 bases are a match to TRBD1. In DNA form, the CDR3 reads TGTGCCAGCAGCGGCGACAGGGTTTATAATTCACCCCTCCACTTT. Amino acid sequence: CASSGDRVYNSPLHF.